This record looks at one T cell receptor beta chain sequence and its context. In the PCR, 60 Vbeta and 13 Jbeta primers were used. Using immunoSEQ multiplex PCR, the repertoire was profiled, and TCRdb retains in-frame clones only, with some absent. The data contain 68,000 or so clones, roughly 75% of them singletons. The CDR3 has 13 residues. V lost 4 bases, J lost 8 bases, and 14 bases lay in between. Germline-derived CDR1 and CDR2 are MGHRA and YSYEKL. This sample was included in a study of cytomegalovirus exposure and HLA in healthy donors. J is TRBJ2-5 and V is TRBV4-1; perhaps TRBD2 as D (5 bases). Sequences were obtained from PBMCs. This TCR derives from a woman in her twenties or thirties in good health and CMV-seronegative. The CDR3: CASSRSYAGTQYF. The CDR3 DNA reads TGCGCCAGCAGCCGGTCGTACGCGGGTACCCAGTACTTC.